This T cell receptor beta chain was observed in a study of blood T cell repertoires in COVID-19. Study as a whole: The United States, Italy and Spain were the sources of the acute and convalescent COVID-19 samples. Sources were T cells, B-cell-depleted T cells, or PBMCs; the material itself was cDNA or gDNA.

Per the original methods: Estimation of nucleated cell counts relied on the amplification of reference gene primers. Libraries were prepared by immunoSEQ multiplex PCR; TCRdb keeps only in-frame clonotypes and omits some of them. V, J and clone size reflect that table, while D and trimming were determined from the DNA. The table lists roughly 250,000 clones, roughly 87% of them singletons, with about 7% in the top ten. The CDR3 extends over 17 amino acids. CDR1 and CDR2 (germline): SGHNT, YYREEE (reference sequence). V shed 1 base, J shed 0 bases, and the junction held 5 bases outside the gene matches. This clone showed up just once.

The chain couples TRBV5-4 to TRBJ2-2; 8 nucleotides align to TRBD1. This TCR derives from a man in his fifties or sixties who had recovered from COVID-19. The sequenced sample was peripheral blood. CDR3 nucleotides: TGTGCCAGCAGCTTGCTGTCAGGGGGCGCGAACACCGGGGAGCTGTTTTTT. It codes for CASSLLSGGANTGELFF.